The clone carrying this T cell receptor (beta chain) was recorded many times. As yet, its antigen is unknown. TCRdb reprocessed the PCR reads with MiXCR, giving one entry per CDR3 protein. The sample shows a few hundred thousand distinct CDR3 sequences, about a quarter of them seen only once. The sample comes from a study of molecular identifiers for immune sequencing clone quantification. Study at large: Replicate RNA from 20,000 or 100,000 naive CD8 T cells formed five aliquots; four were sequenced. Whole-study results and caveats: Barcodes shared by identical TCR molecules could lead to underestimated sizes of highly expanded clones.

Germline CDR1 and CDR2: MNHEY and SVGAGI. The CDR3 runs to 13 residues. V dropped 6 bases and J dropped 7 bases, with 12 bases sitting between them. CD8+CD4-CCR7+CD45RA+ sorting gave the naive CD8 T cells. The chain combines TRBV6-5 with TRBJ1-4, with D perhaps TRBD1 (5 bases). This TCR came from a human donor in good health. Some libraries in this study had Jurkat cell RNA spiked in. Sequenced input: naive CD8+ T cells from blood, with Jurkat cell RNA spiked in. As to subset: FACS-sorted CD8+CD4-CCR7+CD45RA+ naive T cells. CDR3 sequence (DNA): TGTGCCAGCAGAGGGGACGGGGGTGAAAAACTGTTTTTT. As protein: CASRGDGGEKLFF.